This is a list of T cell receptor beta chains from one sample in a study of T cell responses to AZD1222 COVID-19 vaccine. Libraries were prepared by immunoSEQ multiplex PCR; TCRdb keeps only in-frame clonotypes and omits some of them. Of 250,000 or so clones in the sample, more than 80% were seen once. The sequenced sample was peripheral blood, obtained on day 0 of AZD1222 vaccination. The receptors were gathered from an adult in good health. The CDR3 runs from the conserved cysteine through the conserved F or W. D genes are given only for firm matches.

TRBV11-1,TRBJ2-7,-,CASSRRTASYEQYF
TRBV28,TRBJ2-5,-,CASSVGSQGMETQYF
TRBV30,TRBJ2-3,TRBD1,CAGEPGGYF
TRBV12-5,TRBJ2-1,-,CASGSGTYNEQFF
TRBV10-3,TRBJ1-5,TRBD1,CAISESGGDYQPQHF
TRBV5-4,TRBJ2-3,-,CASSLGGGRTDTQYF
TRBV5-6,TRBJ2-3,-,CASSSTREGDTQYF
TRBV15,TRBJ1-2,-,CATSRGARGGYTF
TRBV19,TRBJ1-2,-,CASSITGTNYGYTF
TRBV6-5,TRBJ1-4,-,CASNSAEKLFF
TRBV11-3,TRBJ1-1,-,CASSPNRGATEAFF
TRBV7-8,TRBJ1-6,-,CASSFNTGASGSPLHF
TRBV7-2,TRBJ1-6,-,CASSLAPGLYSPLHF
TRBV20-1,TRBJ2-1,TRBD2,CSVGGFSEQFF
TRBV7-7,TRBJ2-1,-,CASSLDRLNEQFF
TRBV2,TRBJ1-1,TRBD1,CASTLGGTGWQAFF
TRBV7-9,TRBJ2-1,-,CASSFGGPGEQFF
TRBV2,TRBJ1-5,-,CASRSWGDRNQPQHF
TRBV10-3,TRBJ2-7,TRBD1,CAISDPGQGGSYEQYF
TRBV27,TRBJ2-7,-,CASSLGWGVSGTRLFF
TRBV5-1,TRBJ1-1,TRBD1,CASSISTGSYTEAFF
TRBV2,TRBJ1-4,-,CASSGAATNEKLFF
TRBV3-1/TRBV3-2,TRBJ2-7,TRBD1,CASSLGTGTYEQYF